This TCR beta chain was documented in a study of blood T cell repertoires in COVID-19. The overall study: The cDNA or gDNA used as material had been derived from T cells, B-cell-depleted T cells, or PBMCs.

Seattle patient enrollment occurred during active infection, with longitudinal follow-up thereafter. The method was immunoSEQ multiplex PCR; TCRdb's version includes in-frame clones alone and lacks a portion of them. The sample includes 210,000 or so clones, roughly four fifths of them seen just once. Per the germline V gene, CDR1 is SGHTA and CDR2 is FQGNSA. V lost 1 base and J 3 bases, leaving 4 bases between the germline ends. CDR3 length: 13 residues. The sequence was collected from a woman of 80 years or more with COVID-19, enrolled during active disease. Sample: peripheral blood. V is TRBV7-2 and J is TRBJ1-5, with D uncertain. The DNA of the CDR3 is TGTGCCAGCAGCTTAGTCTACAATCAGCCCCAGCATTTT. It codes for CASSLVYNQPQHF.